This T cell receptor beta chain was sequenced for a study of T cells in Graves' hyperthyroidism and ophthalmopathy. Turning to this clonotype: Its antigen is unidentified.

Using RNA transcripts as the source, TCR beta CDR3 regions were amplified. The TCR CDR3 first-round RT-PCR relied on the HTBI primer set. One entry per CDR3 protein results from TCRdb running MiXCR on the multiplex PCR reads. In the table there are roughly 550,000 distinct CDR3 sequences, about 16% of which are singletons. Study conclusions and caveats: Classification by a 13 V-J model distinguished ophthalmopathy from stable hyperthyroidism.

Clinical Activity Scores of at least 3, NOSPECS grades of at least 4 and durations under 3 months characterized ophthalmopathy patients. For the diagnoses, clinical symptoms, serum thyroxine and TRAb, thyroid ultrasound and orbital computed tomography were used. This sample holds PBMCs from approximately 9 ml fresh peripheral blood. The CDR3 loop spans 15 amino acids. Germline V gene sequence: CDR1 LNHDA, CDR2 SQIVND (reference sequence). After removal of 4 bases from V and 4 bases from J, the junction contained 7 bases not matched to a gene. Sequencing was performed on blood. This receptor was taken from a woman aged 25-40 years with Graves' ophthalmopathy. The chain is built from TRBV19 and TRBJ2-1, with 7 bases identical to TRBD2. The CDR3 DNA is TGTGCCAGTAGTAGAATCCCTAGCGGTTACAATGAGCAGTTCTTC. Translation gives CASSRIPSGYNEQFF.